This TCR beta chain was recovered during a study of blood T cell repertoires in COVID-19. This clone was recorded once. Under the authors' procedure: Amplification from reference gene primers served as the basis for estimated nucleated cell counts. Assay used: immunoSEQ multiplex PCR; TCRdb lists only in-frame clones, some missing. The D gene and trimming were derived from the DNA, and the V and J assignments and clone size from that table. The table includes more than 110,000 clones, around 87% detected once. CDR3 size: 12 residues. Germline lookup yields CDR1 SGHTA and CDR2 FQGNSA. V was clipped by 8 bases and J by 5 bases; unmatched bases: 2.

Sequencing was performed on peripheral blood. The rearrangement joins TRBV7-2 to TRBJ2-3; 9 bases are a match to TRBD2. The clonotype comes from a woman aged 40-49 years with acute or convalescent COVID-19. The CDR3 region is CASAGGGDTQYF. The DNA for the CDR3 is TGTGCCAGCGCGGGGGGGGGAGATACGCAGTATTTT.